This T cell receptor beta chain was identified during a study of long-term antiretroviral therapy in people with HIV. Samples were assayed with immunoSEQ v3.0 at survey level. Assay: immunoSEQ multiplex PCR; the TCRdb copy retains only in-frame clones and omits some. This sample has under 35,000 clones, with about 85% found just once. The CDR3 length is 13 residues. The germline V gene has CDR1 MNHEY and CDR2 SVGAGI. Trimming stripped 0 bases from V and 11 bases from J, with 13 bases between. This clonotype was obtained from a man aged 18 to 30 with HIV. The chain carries TRBV6-5 and TRBJ1-1; D uncertain. The specimen was unsorted PBMCs, collected 1.1 years after starting antiretroviral therapy. CDR3 in amino acids: CASSYSSIRVAFF. The CDR3 DNA reads as TGTGCCAGCAGTTACTCGTCCATTCGGGTGGCTTTCTTT.